This entry lists 13 T cell receptor beta chains sequenced from one sample in a study of blood T cell repertoires in COVID-19. Produced via immunoSEQ multiplex PCR; TCRdb's table is partial and in-frame only. The sample records 330,000 or so clones, 80% to 90% being singletons. Sequences were obtained from peripheral blood. These receptors originate from a man aged 30 to 45 with COVID-19, enrolled during active disease.

The rearrangement joins TRBV20-1 to TRBJ2-2; D possibly corresponds to TRBD1 (6 bases). V lost 3 bases, J lost 9 bases, and 8 bases lay in between. Per the germline V gene, CDR1 is DFQATT and CDR2 is SNEGSKA (reference sequence). This CDR3 region has 11 residues. The CDR3 sequence: CSARGARELFF. CDR3 nucleotide sequence: TGCAGTGCTAGGGGGGCCCGGGAGCTGTTTTTT.

The chain recombines TRBV2 with TRBJ2-7; unclear D gene. The V gene lost 8 bases and the J gene lost 0 bases, with 11 bases spanning the gap. The CDR3 length is 13 residues. Per germline, CDR1 SNHLY and CDR2 FYNNEI. CDR3 sequence reads: CASDIGFSYEQYF. CDR3 DNA: TGTGCCAGCGACATAGGCTTCTCCTACGAGCAGTACTTC.

The chain joins TRBV4-1 to TRBJ2-1, with 16 bases that match TRBD2. Trimming at V came to 1 base and at J to 13 bases, leaving 16 bases not matched to a gene. The CDR3 is 19 amino acids. Germline V gives CDR1 MGHRA, CDR2 YSYEKL. CDR3: CASSQVPGTSGRARREQFF. DNA of the CDR3: TGCGCCAGCAGCCAAGTCCCCGGGACTAGCGGGAGGGCCAGAAGGGAACAGTTCTTC.

The V and J genes are TRBV6-5 and TRBJ1-2; tentative D call: TRBD1 (5 bases). Germline CDR1 and CDR2: MNHEY and SVGAGI. Trimming pared 9 bases from V and 6 bases from J, leaving 20 bases between. The CDR3 length is 14 residues. In DNA form, the CDR3 reads TGTGCCAGTCTGTACCCGGGACTGGGAGATGGCTACACCTTC. It translates to CASLYPGLGDGYTF.

V gene TRBV7-2 combines with J gene TRBJ1-1, with 8 bases lining up with TRBD1. Trimming cost V 4 bases and J 3 bases; bases outside gene matches: 10. The CDR3 is 16 amino acids. Germline V CDR1 and CDR2: SGHTA, FQGNSA. This CDR3 is CASSSSFQGAYTEAFF. The DNA of the CDR3 is TGTGCCAGCAGCTCGAGTTTTCAGGGGGCCTACACTGAAGCTTTCTTT.

Note on this clone: The same CDR3 also results from other DNA sequences found in this sample. V and J are TRBV12-5 and TRBJ2-3; no firm D call. The germline V gene encodes CDR1 LGHNT and CDR2 FRNRAP. V was trimmed by 5 bases and J by 4 bases, leaving 7 bases between them. The CDR3 is 12 residues long. The CDR3 coding sequence is TGTGCTAGTGGTCCGCCGGCAGATACGCAGTATTTT. It is translated as CASGPPADTQYF.

V is TRBV7-9 and J is TRBJ2-3; D ambiguous. The CDR3 sequence is 12 residues long. V was shortened by 5 bases and J by 1 base, with 4 bases between the two germline ends. Germline V CDR1 and CDR2: SEHNR, FQNEAQ (reference sequence). This chain's CDR3 is CASSPGTDTQYF. The CDR3 DNA is TGTGCCAGCAGCCCCGGCACAGATACGCAGTATTTT.

This clone has a single count. V is TRBV10-3 and J is TRBJ2-2, with 7 positions matching TRBD2. The ends lost 5 bases at V and 5 bases at J; junction bases unmatched: 8. Per the germline V gene, CDR1 is ENHRY and CDR2 is SYGVKD. The CDR3 spans 15 residues. The CDR3 nucleotides read TGTGCCATCAGTTTCGGCGGGAGCGGGACCGGGGAGCTGTTTTTT. Translated, it gives CAISFGGSGTGELFF.

The chain employs TRBV7-9 and TRBJ1-2, with 7 bases aligning to TRBD1. J was trimmed by 1 base and V by 1 base; bases with no gene match: 6. The CDR3 consists of 16 residues. The germline V gene has CDR1 SEHNR and CDR2 FQNEAQ (reference sequence). CDR3 nucleotide sequence: TGTGCCAGCAGCTTAGACCAGGGGGTCTATAACTATGGCTACACCTTC. As protein: CASSLDQGVYNYGYTF.

Only one count was recorded for this clone. V is TRBV21-1 and J is TRBJ2-7; TRBD2 is the table's D call, not checked against the DNA. TRBV21-1 is a recognized pseudogene. There are 16 residues in the CDR3. The CDR3 reads CASSKAPRGGAYEQYF. The CDR3 nucleotides are TGTGCCAGCAGCAAAGCGCCTCGGGGGGGGGCCTACGAGCAGTACTTC.

This clone was seen a few times. The rearrangement uses TRBV18 and TRBJ2-7; 8 bases map to TRBD1. The germline V gene encodes CDR1 KGHSH and CDR2 LQKENI. The CDR3 sequence is 15 residues long. Trimming at V came to 5 bases and at J to 2 bases, leaving 8 bases not matched to a gene. CDR3 nucleotide sequence: TGTGCCAGCTCATCCGGACAGGGTCCCACCTACGAGCAGTACTTC. Translated: CASSSGQGPTYEQYF. Drawing the rest from reference TRBV18 and TRBJ2-7, the complete variable domain is NAGVMQNPRHLVRRRGQEARLRCSPMKGHSHVYWYRQLPEEGLKFMVYLQKENIIDESGMPKERFSAEFPKEGPSILRIQQVVRGDSAAYFCASSSGQGPTYEQYFGPGTRLTVT.

V usage is TRBV10-3 and J usage is TRBJ1-6, with 7 bases aligning to TRBD1. The length of the CDR3 is 19 residues. Germline trimming cut 2 bases from V and 0 bases from J; bases unmatched to any gene: 10. The V gene's germline CDR1 is ENHRY and CDR2 SYGVKD. CDR3 sequence (DNA): TGTGCCATCAGTGAGAGGAGGGGGCTAACGAGCTCCTATAATTCACCCCTCCACTTT. It specifies CAISERRGLTSSYNSPLHF.

The chain has TRBV27 and TRBJ1-1; 7 bases map to TRBD1. The length of the CDR3 is 18 residues. Germline values: CDR1 MNHEY, CDR2 SMNVEV (reference sequence). The ends lost 5 bases at V and 0 bases at J; junction bases unmatched: 15. The CDR3 coding sequence is TGTGCCAGCAGTCGTAGGGGGCTCAGGGATATCATGAACACTGAAGCTTTCTTT. This gives the protein CASSRRGLRDIMNTEAFF.